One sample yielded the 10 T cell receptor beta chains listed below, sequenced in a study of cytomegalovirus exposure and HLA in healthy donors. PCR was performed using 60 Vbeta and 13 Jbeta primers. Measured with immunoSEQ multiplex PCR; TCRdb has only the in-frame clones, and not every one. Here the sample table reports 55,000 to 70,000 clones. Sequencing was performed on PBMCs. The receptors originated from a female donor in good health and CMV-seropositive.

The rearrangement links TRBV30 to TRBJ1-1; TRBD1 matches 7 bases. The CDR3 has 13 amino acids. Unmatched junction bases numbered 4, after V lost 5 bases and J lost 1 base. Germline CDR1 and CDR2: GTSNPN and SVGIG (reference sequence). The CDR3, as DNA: TGTGCCTGGCGGAGACAGGGGAACACTGAAGCTTTCTTT. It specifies CAWRRQGNTEAFF.

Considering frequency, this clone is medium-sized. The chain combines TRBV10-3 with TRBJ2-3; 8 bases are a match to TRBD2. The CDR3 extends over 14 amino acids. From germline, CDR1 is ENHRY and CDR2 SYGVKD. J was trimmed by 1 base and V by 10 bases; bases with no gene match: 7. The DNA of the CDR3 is TGTGCCACCGAACGGGGGGGACGCACAGATACGCAGTATTTT. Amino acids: CATERGGRTDTQYF.

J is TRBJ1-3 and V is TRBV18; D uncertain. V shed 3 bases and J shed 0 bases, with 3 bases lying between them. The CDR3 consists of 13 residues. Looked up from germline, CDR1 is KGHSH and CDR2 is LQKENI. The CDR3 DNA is TGTGCCAGCTCACCCGGCTCTGGAAACACCATATATTTT. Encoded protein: CASSPGSGNTIYF.

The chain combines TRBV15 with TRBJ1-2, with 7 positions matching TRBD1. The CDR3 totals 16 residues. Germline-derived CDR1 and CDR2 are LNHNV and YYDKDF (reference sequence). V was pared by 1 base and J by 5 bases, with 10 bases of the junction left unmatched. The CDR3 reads CATSRGPGQEEYGYTF. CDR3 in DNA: TGTGCCACCAGCAGAGGCCCCGGACAGGAAGAATATGGCTACACCTTC.

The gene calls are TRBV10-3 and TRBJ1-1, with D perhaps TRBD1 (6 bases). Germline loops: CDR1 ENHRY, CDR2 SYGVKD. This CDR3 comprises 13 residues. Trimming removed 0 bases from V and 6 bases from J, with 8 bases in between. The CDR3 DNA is TGTGCCATCAGTGAGTCGTCAGGGGCTGAAGCTTTCTTT. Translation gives CAISESSGAEAFF.

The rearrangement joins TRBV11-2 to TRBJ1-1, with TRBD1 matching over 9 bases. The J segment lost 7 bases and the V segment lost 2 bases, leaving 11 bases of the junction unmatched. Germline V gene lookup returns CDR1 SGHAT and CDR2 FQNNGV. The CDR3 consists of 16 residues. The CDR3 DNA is TGTGCCAGCAGCTTAACCTACGGACAGGGGCAAGGTGAAGCTTTCTTT. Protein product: CASSLTYGQGQGEAFF.

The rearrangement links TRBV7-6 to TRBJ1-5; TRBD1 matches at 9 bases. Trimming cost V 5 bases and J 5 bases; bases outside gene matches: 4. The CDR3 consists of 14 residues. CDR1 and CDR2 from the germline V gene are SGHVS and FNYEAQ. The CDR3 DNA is TGTGCCAGCAGCACCGGGACAGGGCATCAGCCCCAGCATTTT. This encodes CASSTGTGHQPQHF.

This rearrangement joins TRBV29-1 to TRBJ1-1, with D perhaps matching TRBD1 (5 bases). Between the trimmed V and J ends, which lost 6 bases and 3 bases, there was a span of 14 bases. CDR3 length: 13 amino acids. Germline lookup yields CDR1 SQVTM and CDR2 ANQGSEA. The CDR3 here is CSVAGLMYTEAFF. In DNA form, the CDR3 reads TGCAGCGTCGCAGGGCTGATGTACACTGAAGCTTTCTTT.

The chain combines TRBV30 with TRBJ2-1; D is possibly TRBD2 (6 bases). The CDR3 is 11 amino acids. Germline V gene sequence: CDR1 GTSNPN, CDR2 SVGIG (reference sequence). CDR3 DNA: TGTGCTCGATCTGCGGGGAATGAGCAGTTCTTC. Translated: CARSAGNEQFF. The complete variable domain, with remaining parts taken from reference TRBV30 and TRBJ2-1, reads SQTIHQWPATLVQPVGSPLSLECTVEGTSNPNLYWYRQAAGRGLQLLFYSVGIGQISSEVPQNLSASRPQDRQFILSSKKLLLSDSGFYLCARSAGNEQFFGPGTRLTVL.

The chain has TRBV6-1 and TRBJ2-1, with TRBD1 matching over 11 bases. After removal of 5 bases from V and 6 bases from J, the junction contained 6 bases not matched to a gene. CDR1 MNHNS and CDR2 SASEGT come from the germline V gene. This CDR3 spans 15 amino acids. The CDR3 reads CASSTSGTGGNEQFF. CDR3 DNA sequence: TGTGCCAGCAGTACCTCCGGGACAGGGGGCAATGAGCAGTTCTTC.